This T cell receptor beta chain is drawn from a study of early T cells in non-severe SARS-CoV-2 infection. Across the whole study: Alpha and beta chains were unpaired, from unsorted whole-blood bulk RNA. Study outcomes and limitations: Matching with VDJdb favored anti-spike CD8 responses (missing private and CD4 specificities).

The CDR3 has 13 amino acids. The V and J ends lost 7 bases and 0 bases respectively, with 7 bases between them. Germline V lookup: CDR1 SGHTA, CDR2 FQGNSA. As regards this clonotype: The antigen is undetermined.

Each single cDNA molecule received a unique molecular identifier. Each CDR3 protein gets one entry after TCRdb re-called the 5' RACE reads with MiXCR. The sample consists of approximately 83,000 distinct CDR3 sequences, more than 13% of them appearing once. This chain connects TRBV7-2 to TRBJ2-4; D is possibly TRBD2 (6 bases). This receptor was taken from an adult who was a healthcare worker with PCR-confirmed SARS-CoV-2 infection or an uninfected control (not recorded which). Sample: whole blood. CDR3 sequence reads: CASNGGAKNIQYF. Here the CDR3 DNA reads TGTGCCAGCAACGGGGGAGCCAAAAACATTCAGTACTTC. The whole variable domain, filled in from reference TRBV7-2 and TRBJ2-4, reads GAGVSQSPSNKVTEKGKDVELRCDPISGHTALYWYRQSLGQGLEFLIYFQGNSAPDKSGLPSDRFSAERTGGSVSTLTIQRTQQEDSAVYLCASNGGAKNIQYFGAGTRLSVL.